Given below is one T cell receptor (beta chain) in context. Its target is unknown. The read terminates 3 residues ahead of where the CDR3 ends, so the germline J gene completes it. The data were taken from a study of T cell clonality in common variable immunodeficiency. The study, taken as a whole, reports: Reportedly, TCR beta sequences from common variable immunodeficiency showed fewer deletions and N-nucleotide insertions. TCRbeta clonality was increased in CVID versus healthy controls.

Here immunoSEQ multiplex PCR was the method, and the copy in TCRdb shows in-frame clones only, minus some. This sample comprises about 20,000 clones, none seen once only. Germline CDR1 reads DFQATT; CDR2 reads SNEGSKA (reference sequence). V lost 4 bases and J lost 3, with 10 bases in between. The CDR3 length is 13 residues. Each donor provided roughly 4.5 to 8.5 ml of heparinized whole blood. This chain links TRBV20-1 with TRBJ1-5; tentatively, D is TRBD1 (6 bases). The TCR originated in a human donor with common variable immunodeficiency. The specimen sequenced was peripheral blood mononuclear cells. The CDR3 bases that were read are TGCAGTGCTACTAGACAGGCCAATCAGCCC. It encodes CSATRQANQP. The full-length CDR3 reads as CSATRQANQPQHF.